The following is a TCR beta chain sequence with its context. Its antigen is as yet unknown. The data were taken from a study of T cell responses to AZD1222 COVID-19 vaccine. Trimming at V came to 0 bases and at J to 7 bases, leaving 4 bases not matched to a gene. The V gene's germline CDR1 is SGDLS and CDR2 YYNGEE. This CDR3 contains 15 residues. Sequenced by immunoSEQ multiplex PCR; TCRdb stores in-frame clones only, minus some. Among 65,000 to 90,000 clones listed, approximately 89% were seen once. Study results and caveats: Spike-specific TCR breadth and depth grew following two AZD1222 doses.

The specimen comprised peripheral blood, sampled on day 0 of AZD1222 vaccination. This clonotype was obtained from an adult in good health. The rearrangement uses TRBV9 and TRBJ2-1, with 10 bases aligning to TRBD2. CDR3 nucleotides: TGTGCCAGCAGCGTAGTCGCTAGCGGGGGAAATGAGCAGTTCTTC. It yields the protein CASSVVASGGNEQFF.